Sequencing of this T cell receptor beta chain was carried out in a study of glioma-infiltrating T cells after dendritic cell vaccination. About the research overall: Glioblastoma patients came from Phase I and II dendritic cell vaccination trials.

The primer mix had 60 V beta and 13 J beta primers. Libraries were prepared by immunoSEQ multiplex PCR; TCRdb keeps only in-frame clonotypes and omits some of them. The sample lists 70,000 to 95,000 clones; around 86% were seen once. The CDR3 loop spans 17 amino acids. Trimming removed 1 base at V and 4 bases at J, with 16 bases between. Time point indicated: after dendritic cell vaccination, including at tumor progression/relapse. The sequenced sample was blood, obtained after dendritic cell vaccination. The clonotype originates from a human donor with glioblastoma. The chain uses TRBV23-1 and TRBJ2-2; D unclear. TRBV23-1 is an ORF, and what it does is uncertain. The CDR3 DNA follows: TGCGCCAGCAGTCAATTATATGGCGGTGTGGGCACCGGGGAGCTGTTTTTT. Translating it yields CASSQLYGGVGTGELFF.